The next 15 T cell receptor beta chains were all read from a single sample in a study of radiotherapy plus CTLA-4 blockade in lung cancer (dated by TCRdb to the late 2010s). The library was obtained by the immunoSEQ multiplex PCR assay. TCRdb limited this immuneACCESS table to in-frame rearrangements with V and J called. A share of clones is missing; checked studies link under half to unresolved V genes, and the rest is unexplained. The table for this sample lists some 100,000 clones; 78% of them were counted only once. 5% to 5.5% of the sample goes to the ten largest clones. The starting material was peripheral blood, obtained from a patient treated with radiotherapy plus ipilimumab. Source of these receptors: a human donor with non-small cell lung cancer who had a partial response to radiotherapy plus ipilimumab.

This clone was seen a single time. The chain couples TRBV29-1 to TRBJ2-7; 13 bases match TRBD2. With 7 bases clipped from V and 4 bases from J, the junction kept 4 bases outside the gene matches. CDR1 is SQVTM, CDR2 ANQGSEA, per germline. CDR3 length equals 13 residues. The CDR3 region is CSGWTSGSYEQYF. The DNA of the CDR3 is TGCAGCGGCTGGACTAGCGGGAGTTACGAGCAGTACTTC.

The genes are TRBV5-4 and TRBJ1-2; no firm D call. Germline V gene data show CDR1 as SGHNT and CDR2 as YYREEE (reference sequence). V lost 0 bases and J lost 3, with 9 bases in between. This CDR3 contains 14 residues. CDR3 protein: CASSLGGSDYGYTF. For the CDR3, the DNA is TGTGCCAGCAGCTTGGGAGGATCGGACTATGGCTACACCTTC.

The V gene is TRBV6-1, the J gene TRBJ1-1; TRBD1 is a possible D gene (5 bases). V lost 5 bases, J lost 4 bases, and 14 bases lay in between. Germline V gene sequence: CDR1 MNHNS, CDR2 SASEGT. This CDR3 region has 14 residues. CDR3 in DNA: TGTGCCAGCAGTTTAGGATCGGGGGGCACTGAAGCTTTCTTT. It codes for CASSLGSGGTEAFF.

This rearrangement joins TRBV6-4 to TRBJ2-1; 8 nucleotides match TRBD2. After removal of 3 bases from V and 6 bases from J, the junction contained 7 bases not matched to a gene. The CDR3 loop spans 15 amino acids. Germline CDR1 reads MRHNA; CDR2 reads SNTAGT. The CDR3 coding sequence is TGTGCCAGCAGTGAGGGCCTCGGGGGGGCCAATGAGCAGTTCTTC. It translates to CASSEGLGGANEQFF.

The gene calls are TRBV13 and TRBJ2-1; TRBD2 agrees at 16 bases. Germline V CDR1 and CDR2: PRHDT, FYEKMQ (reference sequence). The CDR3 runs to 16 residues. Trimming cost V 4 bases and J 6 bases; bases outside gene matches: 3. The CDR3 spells CASSWGLAGGGNEQFF. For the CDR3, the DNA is TGTGCCAGCAGCTGGGGACTAGCGGGAGGGGGCAATGAGCAGTTCTTC. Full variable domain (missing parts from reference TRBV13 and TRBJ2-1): AAGVIQSPRHLIKEKRETATLKCYPIPRHDTVYWYQQGPGQDPQFLISFYEKMQSDKGSIPDRFSAQQFSDYHSELNMSSLELGDSALYFCASSWGLAGGGNEQFFGPGTRLTVL.

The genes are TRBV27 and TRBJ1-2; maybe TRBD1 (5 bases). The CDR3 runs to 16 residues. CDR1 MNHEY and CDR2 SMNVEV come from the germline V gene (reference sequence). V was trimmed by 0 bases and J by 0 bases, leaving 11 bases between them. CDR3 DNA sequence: TGTGCCAGCAGTTTATCAAGGGCAGGGACTAACTATGGCTACACCTTC. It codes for CASSLSRAGTNYGYTF.

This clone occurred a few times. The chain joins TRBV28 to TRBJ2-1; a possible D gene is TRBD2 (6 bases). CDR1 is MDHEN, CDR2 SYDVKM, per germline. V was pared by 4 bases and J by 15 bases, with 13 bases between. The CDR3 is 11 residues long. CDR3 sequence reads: CASSWLTRWFF. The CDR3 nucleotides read TGTGCCAGCAGTTGGCTGACTAGATGGTTCTTC.

CDR3 sequence: CSAEGGACQPQHF. The CDR3 DNA is TGCAGCGCCGAAGGGGGCGCGTGTCAGCCCCAGCATTTT. The chain employs TRBV29-1 and TRBJ1-5; 7 positions agree with TRBD1. The CDR3 is made up of 13 amino acids. V was clipped by 7 bases and J by 6 bases; unmatched bases: 9. CDR1 SQVTM and CDR2 ANQGSEA come from the germline V gene.

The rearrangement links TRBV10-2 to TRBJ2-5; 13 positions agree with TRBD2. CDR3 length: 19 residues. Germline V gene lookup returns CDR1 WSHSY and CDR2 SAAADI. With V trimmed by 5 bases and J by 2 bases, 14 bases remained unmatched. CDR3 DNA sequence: TGCGCCAGCAGTTATTCCGGGACTAGCGGGATAGGGGGTCAAGAGACCCAGTACTTC. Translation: CASSYSGTSGIGGQETQYF.

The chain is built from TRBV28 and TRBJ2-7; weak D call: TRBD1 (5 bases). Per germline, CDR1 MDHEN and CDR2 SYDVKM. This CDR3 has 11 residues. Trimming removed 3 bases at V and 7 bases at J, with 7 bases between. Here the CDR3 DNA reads TGTGCCAGCAGTTTGGGGCGGGAGCAGTACGTC. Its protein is CASSLGREQYV.

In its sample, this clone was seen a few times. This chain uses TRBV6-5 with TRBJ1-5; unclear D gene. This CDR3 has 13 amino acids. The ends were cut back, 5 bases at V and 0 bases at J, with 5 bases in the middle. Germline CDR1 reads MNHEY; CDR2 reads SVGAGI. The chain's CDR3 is CASSEGSNQPQHF. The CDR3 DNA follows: TGTGCCAGCAGTGAGGGTAGCAATCAGCCCCAGCATTTT.

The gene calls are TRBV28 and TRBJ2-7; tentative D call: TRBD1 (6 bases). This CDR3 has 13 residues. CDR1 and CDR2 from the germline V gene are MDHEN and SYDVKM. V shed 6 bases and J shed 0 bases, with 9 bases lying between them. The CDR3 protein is CASRGHGSYEQYF. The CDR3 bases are TGTGCCAGCAGGGGACACGGCTCCTACGAGCAGTACTTC. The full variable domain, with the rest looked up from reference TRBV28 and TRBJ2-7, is DVKVTQSSRYLVKRTGEKVFLECVQDMDHENMFWYRQDPGLGLRLIYFSYDVKMKEKGDIPEGYSVSREKKERFSLILESASTNQTSMYLCASRGHGSYEQYFGPGTRLTVT.

The CDR3 spells CASSQEGSPGAGENTGELFF. The CDR3 bases are TGCGCCAGCAGCCAAGAAGGGTCCCCGGGAGCGGGGGAGAACACCGGGGAGCTGTTTTTT. This chain uses TRBV4-1 with TRBJ2-2; TRBD2 matches 8 bases. Germline assignment: CDR1 MGHRA and CDR2 YSYEKL. There are 20 residues in the CDR3. V was pared by 0 bases and J by 1 base, with 13 bases of the junction left unmatched.

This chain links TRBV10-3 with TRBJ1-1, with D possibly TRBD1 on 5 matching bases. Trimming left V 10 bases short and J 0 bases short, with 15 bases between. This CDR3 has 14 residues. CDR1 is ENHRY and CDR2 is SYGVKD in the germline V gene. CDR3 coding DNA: TGTGCCACCAGATGGGGGGGGGTGAACACTGAAGCTTTCTTT. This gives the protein CATRWGGVNTEAFF.

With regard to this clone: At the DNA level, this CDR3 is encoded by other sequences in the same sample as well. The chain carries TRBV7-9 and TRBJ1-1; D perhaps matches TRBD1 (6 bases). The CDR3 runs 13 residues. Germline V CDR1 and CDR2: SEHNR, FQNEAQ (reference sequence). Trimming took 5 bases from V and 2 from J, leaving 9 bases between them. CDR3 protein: CASSADSNTEAFF. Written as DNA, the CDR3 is TGTGCCAGCAGCGCGGACAGTAACACTGAAGCTTTCTTT.